This T cell receptor beta chain is drawn from a study of CD8 T cells in Susac syndrome. Random hexamers were used to reverse transcribe about 0.45 to 1 ug of RNA. TCRdb fed the immunoSEQ multiplex PCR reads into MiXCR, producing one record per CDR3 protein. The data contain some 70,000 distinct CDR3 sequences, roughly 94% of them singletons. Looked up from germline, CDR1 is SGHTA and CDR2 is FQGNSA. The CDR3 spans 16 residues. The germline V and J ends were trimmed by 1 base and 6 bases, with 17 bases remaining between them. From blood CD8+ and CD4+ T cells, TCR beta sequences were generated. The multiple sclerosis controls were treatment-naive patients, and their relapsing-remitting disease was stable or active.

The clonotype comes from a human donor with multiple sclerosis. This chain connects TRBV7-2 to TRBJ2-3; D is undetermined. The material sequenced was CD8+ T cells from PBMCs. In DNA form, the CDR3 reads TGTGCCAGCAGCTTAGTTCCCAGCGCCCGTAGGGATACGCAGTATTTT. Amino acids: CASSLVPSARRDTQYF.